These T cell receptor beta chains were read from a single sample in a study of cytomegalovirus exposure and HLA in healthy donors. Sequencing used immunoSEQ multiplex PCR; TCRdb keeps in-frame clones, though not all of them. The sample lists under 200,000 clones; about 86% were seen once. The sequencing input was PBMCs. These receptors came from a young woman in good health and CMV-seropositive. CDR3s include the opening cysteine and the closing phenylalanine or tryptophan. Each record gives: CDR3 DNA, CDR3 protein, clone size, D gene, V gene, J gene. D genes are given only for firm matches. Clone size appears in some rows only: once, few, many, or a class for an expanded clone.

CDR3nt: TGTGCCAGCAGCCCGACCGGGACAGGGGCCAAAAACATTCAGTACTTC; CDR3aa: CASSPTGTGAKNIQYF; abundance: .; d_gene: TRBD1; v_gene: TRBV7-2; j_gene: TRBJ2-4
CDR3nt: TGTGCCAGCAGCTTCGGGACAGGGGGCTACCAAGAGACCCAGTACTTC; CDR3aa: CASSFGTGGYQETQYF; abundance: .; d_gene: TRBD1; v_gene: TRBV5-6; j_gene: TRBJ2-5
CDR3nt: TGTGCCAGCAGCCGACAGGGCAACTATGGCTACACCTTC; CDR3aa: CASSRQGNYGYTF; abundance: .; d_gene: TRBD1; v_gene: TRBV27; j_gene: TRBJ1-2
CDR3nt: TGTGCCAGCACGGACACCGGGGAGCTGTTTTTT; CDR3aa: CASTDTGELFF; abundance: few; d_gene: .; v_gene: TRBV2; j_gene: TRBJ2-2
CDR3nt: TGTGCCTGGGGACAGGAAGAGGGGTCACCCCTCCACTTT; CDR3aa: CAWGQEEGSPLHF; abundance: .; d_gene: TRBD1; v_gene: TRBV30; j_gene: TRBJ1-6
CDR3nt: TGTGCCAGCAGTAGCGGGTCTAGCACAGATACGCAGTATTTT; CDR3aa: CASSSGSSTDTQYF; abundance: .; d_gene: .; v_gene: TRBV6-4; j_gene: TRBJ2-3
CDR3nt: TGTTCCAGCAGCTTAGGTCTCCACAGAGACTCTGGAAACACCATATATTTT; CDR3aa: CSSSLGLHRDSGNTIYF; abundance: .; d_gene: .; v_gene: TRBV7-9; j_gene: TRBJ1-3
CDR3nt: TGTGCCAGCAGCCTCGGGGGAACCTACGAGCAGTACTTC; CDR3aa: CASSLGGTYEQYF; abundance: .; d_gene: .; v_gene: TRBV27; j_gene: TRBJ2-7
CDR3nt: TGTGCCTACACCGGGACTAGACTTTACAATGAGCAGTTCTTC; CDR3aa: CAYTGTRLYNEQFF; abundance: .; d_gene: TRBD2; v_gene: TRBV30; j_gene: TRBJ2-1
CDR3nt: TGCGCCAGCAGCCTCGATGGACAGGGTGCTGTCTACACCTTC; CDR3aa: CASSLDGQGAVYTF; abundance: .; d_gene: TRBD1; v_gene: TRBV5-1; j_gene: TRBJ1-2
CDR3nt: TGCGCCAGCAGAGAGGACAGTCCCACCGGGGAGCTGTTTTTT; CDR3aa: CASREDSPTGELFF; abundance: .; d_gene: .; v_gene: TRBV5-1; j_gene: TRBJ2-2
CDR3nt: TGTGCCAGCAGCGTAGCGGGGGGGCCCAACGAGCAGTACTTC; CDR3aa: CASSVAGGPNEQYF; abundance: .; d_gene: TRBD2; v_gene: TRBV9; j_gene: TRBJ2-7
CDR3nt: TGTGTCAGAAGCTTAAGAATCCAGGTTAATGAAAAACTGTTTTTT; CDR3aa: CVRSLRIQVNEKLFF; abundance: once; d_gene: .; v_gene: TRBV7-5; j_gene: TRBJ1-4
CDR3nt: TGTTCCAGCAGCTTAGGCTATCGGGACAGCTCCTACAATGAGCAGTTCTTC; CDR3aa: CSSSLGYRDSSYNEQFF; abundance: few; d_gene: TRBD1; v_gene: TRBV7-9; j_gene: TRBJ2-1
CDR3nt: TGTGCCAGCAGTCCAAGAACAGGGGGCGAGGGGAGCACTGAAGCTTTCTTT; CDR3aa: CASSPRTGGEGSTEAFF; abundance: .; d_gene: TRBD1; v_gene: TRBV11-2; j_gene: TRBJ1-1
CDR3nt: TGTGCCAGTAGTCTCTCCCCCAGGGCAGCTGGAAACACCATATATTTT; CDR3aa: CASSLSPRAAGNTIYF; abundance: once; d_gene: .; v_gene: TRBV19; j_gene: TRBJ1-3
CDR3nt: TGTGCCAGCAGCTTGGCGGGGTTCTCTAGCACAGATACGCAGTATTTT; CDR3aa: CASSLAGFSSTDTQYF; abundance: .; d_gene: .; v_gene: TRBV5-8; j_gene: TRBJ2-3
CDR3nt: TGTGCCAGCAGTGACACCGCTCTCCAGGGCAATGAGCAGTTCTTC; CDR3aa: CASSDTALQGNEQFF; abundance: .; d_gene: .; v_gene: TRBV6-4; j_gene: TRBJ2-1
CDR3nt: TGCGCCAGCAGCCGGACTAGCGGGGGCCTAGGGGATACGCAGTATTTT; CDR3aa: CASSRTSGGLGDTQYF; abundance: .; d_gene: TRBD2; v_gene: TRBV5-1; j_gene: TRBJ2-3
CDR3nt: TGTGCCAGCAGTGAACAGGGGGGCTACAATGAGCAGTTCTTC; CDR3aa: CASSEQGGYNEQFF; abundance: .; d_gene: TRBD1; v_gene: TRBV6-5; j_gene: TRBJ2-1
CDR3nt: TGCGCCAGCAGCTTGGGGGACTTCTACAATGAGCAGTTCTTC; CDR3aa: CASSLGDFYNEQFF; abundance: .; d_gene: .; v_gene: TRBV5-1; j_gene: TRBJ2-1
CDR3nt: TGTGCCAGCAGCCAAGGAGGGGGCGAACAGCCCCAGCATTTT; CDR3aa: CASSQGGGEQPQHF; abundance: .; d_gene: TRBD1; v_gene: TRBV4-2; j_gene: TRBJ1-5
CDR3nt: TGCGCCAGCAGAAGGCGGAATGAGCAGTTCTTC; CDR3aa: CASRRRNEQFF; abundance: .; d_gene: .; v_gene: TRBV4-1; j_gene: TRBJ2-1
CDR3nt: TGCAGCGTGGGTTATGAGGATGGCTACACCTTC; CDR3aa: CSVGYEDGYTF; abundance: .; d_gene: .; v_gene: TRBV29-1; j_gene: TRBJ1-2
CDR3nt: TGTGCCAGCAGCCCTAGACAGGGGGCCACAGATACGCAGTATTTT; CDR3aa: CASSPRQGATDTQYF; abundance: .; d_gene: TRBD1; v_gene: TRBV6-5; j_gene: TRBJ2-3
CDR3nt: TGTGCCAGCAGCAAAGGGAGGCAGGGGGCAGATCAGCCCCAGCATTTT; CDR3aa: CASSKGRQGADQPQHF; abundance: .; d_gene: .; v_gene: TRBV21-1; j_gene: TRBJ1-5
CDR3nt: TGCAGCGTTGAAACCGACAGGGTCGGAGAGCAGTACTTC; CDR3aa: CSVETDRVGEQYF; abundance: .; d_gene: TRBD1; v_gene: TRBV29-1; j_gene: TRBJ2-5
CDR3nt: TGTGCCAGTAGCCGCGGACAGGGTCCACTCTCCTACGAGCAGTACTTC; CDR3aa: CASSRGQGPLSYEQYF; abundance: .; d_gene: TRBD1; v_gene: TRBV19; j_gene: TRBJ2-7
CDR3nt: TGTGCCAGCAGTCTAATCAGCGGGGGGGGCTCCCTCGTCGGGGAGCTGTTTTTT; CDR3aa: CASSLISGGGSLVGELFF; abundance: .; d_gene: TRBD2; v_gene: TRBV7-9; j_gene: TRBJ2-2
CDR3nt: TGTGCCAGCAGCCCTGGATTTAGCGGGACGTACAATGAGCAGTTCTTC; CDR3aa: CASSPGFSGTYNEQFF; abundance: .; d_gene: TRBD2; v_gene: TRBV7-3; j_gene: TRBJ2-1
CDR3nt: TGCGCCAGCAGCTTGGGATACAGGGGGCAGACCGGGGAGCTGTTTTTT; CDR3aa: CASSLGYRGQTGELFF; abundance: .; d_gene: TRBD1; v_gene: TRBV5-1; j_gene: TRBJ2-2
CDR3nt: TGTTCCAGCAGCTTAGATGGCAGGGATGGAAACACCATATATTTT; CDR3aa: CSSSLDGRDGNTIYF; abundance: .; d_gene: .; v_gene: TRBV7-9; j_gene: TRBJ1-3
CDR3nt: TGTGCCAGTACCTCTAGGGACAGGGGAAAGACTGAAGCTTTCTTT; CDR3aa: CASTSRDRGKTEAFF; abundance: .; d_gene: TRBD1; v_gene: TRBV19; j_gene: TRBJ1-1
CDR3nt: TGCGCCAGCAGCTTGACTAGCGGGCAAGAGACCCAGTACTTC; CDR3aa: CASSLTSGQETQYF; abundance: few; d_gene: TRBD2; v_gene: TRBV5-1; j_gene: TRBJ2-5
CDR3nt: TGTGCCAGCCGCCGACAGGGCCTTAGCTATGGCTACACCTTC; CDR3aa: CASRRQGLSYGYTF; abundance: few; d_gene: TRBD1; v_gene: TRBV2; j_gene: TRBJ1-2
CDR3nt: TGTGCCAGCAGCTTAGTGGACAGGGGGCGCGGTGAGCAGTTCTTC; CDR3aa: CASSLVDRGRGEQFF; abundance: .; d_gene: TRBD1; v_gene: TRBV7-3; j_gene: TRBJ2-1
CDR3nt: TGTGCCGCCTTAGTAGCGGGGGGGAACAATGAGCAGTTCTTC; CDR3aa: CAALVAGGNNEQFF; abundance: .; d_gene: TRBD2; v_gene: TRBV2; j_gene: TRBJ2-1